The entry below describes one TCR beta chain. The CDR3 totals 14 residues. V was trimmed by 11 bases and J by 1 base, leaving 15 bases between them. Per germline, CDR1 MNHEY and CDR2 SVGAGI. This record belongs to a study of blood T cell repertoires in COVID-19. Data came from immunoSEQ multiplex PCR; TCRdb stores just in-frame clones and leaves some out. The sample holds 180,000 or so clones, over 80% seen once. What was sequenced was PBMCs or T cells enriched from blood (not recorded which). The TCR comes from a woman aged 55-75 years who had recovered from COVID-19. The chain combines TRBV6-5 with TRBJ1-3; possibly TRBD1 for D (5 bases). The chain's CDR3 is CADGQGRSGNTIYF. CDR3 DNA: TGTGCCGATGGGCAGGGTCGATCTGGAAACACCATATATTTT.